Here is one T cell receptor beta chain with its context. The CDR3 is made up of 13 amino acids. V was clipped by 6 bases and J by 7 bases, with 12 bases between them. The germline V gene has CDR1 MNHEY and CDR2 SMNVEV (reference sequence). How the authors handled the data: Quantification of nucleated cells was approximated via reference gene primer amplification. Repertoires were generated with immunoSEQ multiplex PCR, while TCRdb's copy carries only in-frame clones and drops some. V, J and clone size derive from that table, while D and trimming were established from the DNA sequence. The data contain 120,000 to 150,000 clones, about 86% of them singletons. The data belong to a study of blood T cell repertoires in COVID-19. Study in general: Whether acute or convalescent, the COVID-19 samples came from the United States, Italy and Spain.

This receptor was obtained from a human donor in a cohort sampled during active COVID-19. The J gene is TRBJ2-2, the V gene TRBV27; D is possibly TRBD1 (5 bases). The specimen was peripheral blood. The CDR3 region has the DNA TGTGCCAGCAGCCTAGGTGGACACGGGGAGCTGTTTTTT. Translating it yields CASSLGGHGELFF.